Here is one TCR beta chain with its context. The source of the sample is a study of blood T cell repertoires in COVID-19. Across the whole study: PBMCs, B-cell-depleted T cells, or T cells provided the cDNA or gDNA that made up the material.

The CDR3 loop spans 14 amino acids. Looked up from germline, CDR1 is SGDLS and CDR2 is YYNGEE. J was trimmed by 6 bases and V by 3 bases; bases with no gene match: 3. Repertoires were generated with immunoSEQ multiplex PCR, while TCRdb's copy carries only in-frame clones and drops some. The sample has 100,000 or so clones, around 76% seen once. Sequencing was performed on peripheral blood. The TCR originated in a woman between 65 and 79 years old with acute or convalescent COVID-19. The rearrangement joins TRBV9 to TRBJ1-4, with 9 bases aligning to TRBD1. The DNA for the CDR3 is TGTGCCAGCAGCGCTAGACAGGGGGATGAAAAACTGTTTTTT. Encoded protein: CASSARQGDEKLFF.